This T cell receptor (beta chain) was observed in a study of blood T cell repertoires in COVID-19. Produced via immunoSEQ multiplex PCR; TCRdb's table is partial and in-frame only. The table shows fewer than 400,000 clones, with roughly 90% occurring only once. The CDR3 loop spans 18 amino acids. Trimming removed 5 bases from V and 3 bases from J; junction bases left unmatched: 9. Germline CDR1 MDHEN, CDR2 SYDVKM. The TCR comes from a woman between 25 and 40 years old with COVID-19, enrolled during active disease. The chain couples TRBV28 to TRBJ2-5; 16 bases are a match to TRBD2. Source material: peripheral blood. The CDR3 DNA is TGTGCCAGCAGTGAGAACCCCGGGACTAGCGGGGGGGAAGAGACCCAGTACTTC. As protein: CASSENPGTSGGEETQYF. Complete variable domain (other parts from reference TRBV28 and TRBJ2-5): DVKVTQSSRYLVKRTGEKVFLECVQDMDHENMFWYRQDPGLGLRLIYFSYDVKMKEKGDIPEGYSVSREKKERFSLILESASTNQTSMYLCASSENPGTSGGEETQYFGPGTRLLVL.